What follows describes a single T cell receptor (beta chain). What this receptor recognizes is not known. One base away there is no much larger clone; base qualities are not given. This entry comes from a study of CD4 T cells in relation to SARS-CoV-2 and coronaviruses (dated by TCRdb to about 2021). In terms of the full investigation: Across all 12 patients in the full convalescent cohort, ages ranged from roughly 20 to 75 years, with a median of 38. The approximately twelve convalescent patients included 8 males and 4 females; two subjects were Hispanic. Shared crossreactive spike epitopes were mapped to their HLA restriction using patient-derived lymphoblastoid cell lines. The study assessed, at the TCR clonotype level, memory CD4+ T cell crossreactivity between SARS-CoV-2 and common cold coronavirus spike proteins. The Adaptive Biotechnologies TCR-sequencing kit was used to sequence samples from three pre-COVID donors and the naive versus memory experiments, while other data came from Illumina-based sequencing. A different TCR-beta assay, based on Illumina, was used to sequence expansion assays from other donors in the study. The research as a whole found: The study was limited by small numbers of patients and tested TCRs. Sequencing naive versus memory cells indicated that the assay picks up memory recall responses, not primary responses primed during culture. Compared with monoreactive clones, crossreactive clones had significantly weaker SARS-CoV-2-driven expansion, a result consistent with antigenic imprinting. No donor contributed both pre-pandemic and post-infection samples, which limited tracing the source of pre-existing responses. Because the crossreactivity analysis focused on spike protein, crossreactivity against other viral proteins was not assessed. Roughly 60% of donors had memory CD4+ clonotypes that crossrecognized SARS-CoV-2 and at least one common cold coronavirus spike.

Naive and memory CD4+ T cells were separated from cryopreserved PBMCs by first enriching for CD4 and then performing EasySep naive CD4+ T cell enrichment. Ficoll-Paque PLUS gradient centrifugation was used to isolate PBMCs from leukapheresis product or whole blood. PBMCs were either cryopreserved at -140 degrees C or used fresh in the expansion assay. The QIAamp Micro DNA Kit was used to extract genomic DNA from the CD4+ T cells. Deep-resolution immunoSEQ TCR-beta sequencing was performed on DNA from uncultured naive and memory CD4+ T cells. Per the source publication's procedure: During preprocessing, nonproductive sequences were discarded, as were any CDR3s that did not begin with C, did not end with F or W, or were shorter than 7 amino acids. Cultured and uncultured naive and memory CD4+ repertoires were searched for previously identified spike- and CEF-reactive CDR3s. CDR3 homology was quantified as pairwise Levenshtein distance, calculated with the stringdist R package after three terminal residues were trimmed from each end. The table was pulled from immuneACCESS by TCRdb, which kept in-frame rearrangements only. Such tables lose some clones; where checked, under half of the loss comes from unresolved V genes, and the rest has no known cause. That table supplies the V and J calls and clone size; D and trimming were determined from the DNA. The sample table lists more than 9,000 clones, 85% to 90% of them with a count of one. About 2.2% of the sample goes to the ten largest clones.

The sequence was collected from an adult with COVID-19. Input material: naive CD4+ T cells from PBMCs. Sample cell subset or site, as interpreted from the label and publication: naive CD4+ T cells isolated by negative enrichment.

The base sequence is TGTGCCAGCAGTAGGCAAGGGAATGGCTATGGCTACACCTTC. Its product reads: CASSRQGNGYGYTF. Recombination connected TRBV6-5 to TRBJ1-2, with the D gene uncertain. CDR3 length: 14 amino acids, cysteine to phenylalanine. The retained sequence is limited to the CDR3, 42 bases, with the frame set at the first base. The germline V gene provides CDR1 MNHEY and CDR2 SVGAGI. The junction shows trimming of 5 bases on V and 4 bases on J, plus 14 bases between the germline ends.